This TCR beta chain was sequenced for a study of cytomegalovirus exposure and HLA in healthy donors. Germline V gene sequence: CDR1 GTSNPN, CDR2 SVGIG (reference sequence). The CDR3 consists of 14 residues. Between the trimmed V and J ends, which lost 2 bases and 12 bases, there was a span of 20 bases. The PCR used 60 Vbeta and 13 Jbeta primers. The repertoire was sequenced with immunoSEQ multiplex PCR; TCRdb's copy has only in-frame clones and lacks some. The data show 65,000 to 75,000 clones, with roughly two thirds seen just once and under 2.5% held by the top ten. This TCR was sampled from a woman in her thirties in good health and CMV-seronegative. The V and J genes are TRBV30 and TRBJ2-1; D not certain. What was sequenced was PBMCs. DNA for the CDR3: TGTGCCTGGAGTTTGACCGACCCGGATAAGCGGCAGTTCTTC. Encoded protein: CAWSLTDPDKRQFF.